This TCR beta chain was captured in a study of blood T cell repertoires in COVID-19. Study context: Acute-phase and convalescent COVID-19 samples originated in the United States, Italy and Spain. From T cells, B-cell-depleted T cells, or PBMCs came the material, which was cDNA or gDNA.

Trimming at V came to 4 bases and at J to 6 bases, leaving 6 bases not matched to a gene. The CDR3 sequence is 15 residues long. Looked up from germline, CDR1 is SGHRS and CDR2 is YFSETQ. Original data processing: Using reference gene primer amplification, nucleated cell counts were estimated. TCRdb keeps only in-frame clones here, not all; method: immunoSEQ multiplex PCR. V and J calls and clone size come straight from that table; D and trimming were deduced from the DNA. The sample gives roughly 120,000 clones, roughly four fifths of which show up once; 2% to 3% is in the top ten. Sequencing used peripheral blood. The sequence was obtained from a man aged 50 to 60 with acute or convalescent COVID-19. This chain uses TRBV5-1 with TRBJ2-2, with 10 bases aligning to TRBD2. The CDR3 loop is CASSPGLAFAGELFF. In DNA, the CDR3 is TGCGCCAGCAGCCCGGGACTAGCGTTCGCCGGGGAGCTGTTTTTT.